This is a list of T cell receptor beta chains from one sample in a study of shared clonotypes between healthy human individuals. TCRdb keeps only in-frame clones here, not all; method: immunoSEQ multiplex PCR. Among about 1 million clones listed, around 76% were seen once. The sample taken for sequencing was memory CD4+ T cells sorted from blood. The receptors originated from a man younger than 35 in good health. The CDR3 runs from the conserved cysteine through the conserved F or W. The D gene is left open where the match is weak. Only part of the rows carry a size: once, few, many, or a class if the clone is expanded.

j_call d_call clone_size v_call cdr3_aa cdr3_nt
TRBJ1-1 - - TRBV11-2 CASSLVLGTEAFF TGTGCCAGCAGCTTAGTATTGGGAACTGAAGCTTTCTTT
TRBJ1-2 - - TRBV7-9 CASSPNRQKSYGYTF TGTGCCAGCAGCCCCAATCGACAGAAGAGCTATGGCTACACCTTC
TRBJ2-5 TRBD2 - TRBV4-3 CASSQDHLAAWATQYF TGCGCCAGCAGCCAAGATCATCTAGCGGCCTGGGCGACCCAGTACTTC
TRBJ2-7 - - TRBV7-8 CASSFSTGSYSYEQYF TGTGCCAGCAGCTTCTCAACAGGGAGCTACTCCTACGAGCAGTACTTC
TRBJ2-1 - many TRBV11-2 CASSLDPSAEQFF TGTGCCAGCAGCTTAGATCCCTCCGCTGAGCAGTTCTTC
TRBJ2-2 TRBD2 - TRBV4-1 CASSQPGLARTGELFF TGCGCCAGCAGCCAACCCGGACTAGCGAGGACCGGGGAGCTGTTTTTT
TRBJ1-6 TRBD1 - TRBV19 CASSSPQGVNSPLHF TGTGCCAGTAGCTCCCCTCAGGGGGTCAATTCACCCCTCCACTTT
TRBJ2-5 - - TRBV11-2 CASSSSPGPQETQYF TGTGCCAGCAGCTCTAGTCCGGGACCACAAGAGACCCAGTACTTC
TRBJ2-5 - few TRBV5-1 CASSRTVRNSETQYF TGCGCCAGCAGCCGGACCGTCCGGAACAGTGAGACCCAGTACTTC
TRBJ1-2 - few TRBV19 CASSSGQGNYGYTF TGTGCCAGTAGTTCCGGTCAGGGGAACTATGGCTACACCTTC
TRBJ2-6 - - TRBV5-1 CASSRGASTGWASGANVLTF TGCGCCAGCAGTCGCGGGGCTTCCACAGGGTGGGCCTCTGGGGCCAACGTCCTGACTTTC
TRBJ2-3 - once TRBV6-5 CASSYSGLIEGTQYF TGTGCCAGCAGTTACTCGGGGCTCATAGAGGGAACCCAGTATTTT
TRBJ2-7 - - TRBV10-3 CAISESADYEQYF TGTGCCATCAGTGAGTCGGCGGATTACGAGCAGTACTTC
TRBJ2-7 - few TRBV10-3 CATGGGQHYEQYF TGTGCCACAGGGGGGGGACAGCACTACGAGCAGTACTTC
TRBJ2-7 TRBD1 - TRBV10-3 CAISAQGASYEQYF TGTGCCATCAGTGCGCAGGGGGCCTCCTACGAGCAGTACTTC
TRBJ2-2 - - TRBV18 CASSPDPNTGELFF TGTGCCAGCTCACCGGACCCGAACACCGGGGAGCTGTTTTTT
TRBJ2-7 TRBD2 - TRBV6-5 CASKRVAGVEQYF TGTGCCAGTAAGAGGGTAGCGGGAGTAGAGCAGTACTTC
TRBJ2-1 TRBD2 - TRBV12-5 CASGLVTTSGNKAYNEQFF TGTGCTAGTGGTTTGGTAACGACTAGCGGGAACAAAGCCTACAATGAGCAGTTCTTC
TRBJ2-6 TRBD1 once TRBV18 CASSPGTGGANVLTF TGTGCCAGCTCACCCGGGACAGGGGGGGCCAACGTCCTGACTTTC
TRBJ2-7 TRBD1 - TRBV27 CASTRQGSSYEQYF TGTGCCAGCACCCGACAGGGGTCCTCCTACGAGCAGTACTTC
TRBJ1-4 - - TRBV11-2 CASSLRAGNEKLFF TGTGCCAGCAGCTTAAGGGCGGGTAATGAAAAACTGTTTTTT
TRBJ1-2 - many TRBV6-6 CASSYSEGYGYTF TGTGCCAGCAGTTACTCAGAGGGCTATGGCTACACCTTC
TRBJ2-7 TRBD1 - TRBV11-3 CASSSGTGSSYEQYF TGTGCCAGCAGCTCAGGGACAGGGTCATCCTACGAGCAGTACTTC
TRBJ1-2 - - TRBV6-1 CASRLDRLGGYTF TGTGCCAGCAGGCTCGACAGGTTAGGGGGCTACACCTTC
TRBJ2-7 - - TRBV6-1 CASTGATKYSYEQYF TGTGCCAGCACCGGGGCCACAAAATACTCCTACGAGCAGTACTTC
TRBJ2-1 - - TRBV6-9 CASKGFGGKGNEQFF TGTGCCAGCAAGGGTTTCGGAGGGAAGGGCAATGAGCAGTTCTTC
TRBJ2-3 - - TRBV30 CAWSVQKRAGGTDTQYF TGTGCCTGGAGTGTACAGAAACGAGCGGGCGGGACAGATACGCAGTATTTT
TRBJ1-4 - - TRBV18 CASSRGIAEKLFF TGTGCCAGCTCACGGGGAATAGCTGAAAAACTGTTTTTT
TRBJ2-3 - - TRBV2 CASIRDTSTDTQYF TGTGCCAGCATACGGGATACTAGCACAGATACGCAGTATTTT
TRBJ2-5 - - TRBV5-1 CASSPDPTGQETQYF TGCGCCAGCAGCCCGGACCCGACTGGACAAGAGACCCAGTACTTC
TRBJ1-1 - - TRBV6-1 CASSATMNTEAFF TGTGCCAGCAGTGCGACAATGAACACTGAAGCTTTCTTT
TRBJ1-3 - many TRBV5-1 CASSLIGANGNTIYF TGCGCCAGCAGCTTGATTGGAGCGAATGGAAACACCATATATTTT
TRBJ1-1 TRBD1 - TRBV19 CASSRFREQGVMNTEAFF TGTGCCAGTAGTAGATTTCGGGAACAGGGGGTTATGAACACTGAAGCTTTCTTT
TRBJ2-3 TRBD1 - TRBV7-3 CASSYGTGPTDTQYF TGTGCCAGCAGCTACGGGACAGGGCCCACAGATACGCAGTATTTT
TRBJ2-5 TRBD1 - TRBV4-3 CASSQDVPGTGVSETQYF TGCGCCAGCAGCCAAGATGTCCCCGGGACAGGGGTCTCAGAGACCCAGTACTTC
TRBJ2-7 - - TRBV6-1 CASSEVGDYEQYF TGTGCCAGCAGTGAGGTCGGTGACTACGAGCAGTACTTC
TRBJ1-1 - - TRBV30 CAWSPAVREAFF TGTGCCTGGAGCCCGGCGGTAAGAGAAGCTTTCTTT
TRBJ2-7 TRBD2 - TRBV5-1 CASSSGSGGLYEQYF TGCGCCAGCAGTTCGGGGAGCGGGGGCCTGTACGAGCAGTACTTC
TRBJ2-7 - - TRBV18 CASSPGTPYEQYF TGTGCCAGCTCACCCGGGACACCGTACGAGCAGTACTTC
TRBJ1-1 TRBD1 - TRBV19 CASSTKQGGRTEAFF TGTGCCAGTAGTACAAAACAGGGGGGAAGGACTGAAGCTTTCTTT
TRBJ1-2 - - TRBV30 CAWRVTPQGYGYTF TGTGCCTGGAGGGTAACTCCCCAGGGGTATGGCTACACCTTC
TRBJ2-1 - - TRBV6-1 CASSVRQLRLDSRYNEQFF TGTGCCAGCAGTGTCCGTCAACTACGGTTGGATTCCCGCTACAATGAGCAGTTCTTC
TRBJ1-4 - - TRBV4-1 CASSQGSGRTNEKLFF TGCGCCAGCAGCCAAGGGTCAGGGAGGACTAATGAAAAACTGTTTTTT